These T cell receptor beta chains were read from a single sample in a study of molecular identifiers for immune sequencing clone quantification. MiXCR was run by TCRdb on the PCR reads, yielding one entry per CDR3 protein. Of about 510,000 distinct CDR3 sequences listed, about a quarter are singletons. Sample: naive CD8+ T cells from blood, with Jurkat cell RNA spiked in. The receptors were gathered from a human donor in good health. Some libraries in this study had Jurkat cell RNA spiked in. Both conserved end residues are part of each CDR3. The order of the fields is CDR3 DNA, CDR3 protein, clone size, D gene, J gene, V gene. A D gene is named only where the DNA matches it firmly. Clone size is not always given. Where it is, it says once, few, many or a class for expanded clones.

TGTGCCAGCAGTGCCGGGACAGTTGCCTACGAGCAGTACTTC | CASSAGTVAYEQYF | few | TRBD1 | TRBJ2-7 | TRBV27
TGTGCCAGCAGTGAATGGCAGGGGAACTACGAGCAGTACTTC | CASSEWQGNYEQYF | . | . | TRBJ2-7 | TRBV25-1
TGCAGCGTTGAGGGGCAGGGGGCGGATGGCTACACCTTC | CSVEGQGADGYTF | . | TRBD1 | TRBJ1-2 | TRBV29-1
TGTGCCAGCAATCCCGACAGGGGATTGTACAATGAGCAGTTCTTC | CASNPDRGLYNEQFF | few | TRBD1 | TRBJ2-1 | TRBV6-2/TRBV6-3
TGTGCCAGCGAAGACTATACAGCTCAAGAGACCCAGTACTTC | CASEDYTAQETQYF | . | . | TRBJ2-5 | TRBV2
TGTGCCAGCAGTTCCACAGGGTGGAAAGGCCAAGAGACCCAGTACTTC | CASSSTGWKGQETQYF | few | . | TRBJ2-5 | TRBV13
TGCAGCGTTGGTGGGACTAGCGCCTCTACACGCTCCTACAATGAGCAGTTCTTC | CSVGGTSASTRSYNEQFF | . | TRBD2 | TRBJ2-1 | TRBV29-1
TGCGCCAGCAGCTTGGATATTAGTGGCACTGAAACTTTCTTT | CASSLDISGTETFF | few | . | TRBJ1-1 | TRBV5-1
TGCGCCAGCAGCCAAGATCGCAATCAGCCCCAGCATTTT | CASSQDRNQPQHF | many | . | TRBJ1-5 | TRBV4-1
TGTGCCAGCAGCGTTGGAGGGGGACCCTACGAGCTGTACTTC | CASSVGGGPYELYF | few | . | TRBJ2-7 | TRBV9
TGTGCCAGCAGTTTCGGGACAGGTTGCGAGCAGTACTTC | CASSFGTGCEQYF | . | TRBD1 | TRBJ2-7 | TRBV27
TGTGCCAGCAGCTTAGCGCAGTCTAGCGGGAGTACCGGGGAGCTGTTTTTT | CASSLAQSSGSTGELFF | few | TRBD2 | TRBJ2-2 | TRBV7-9
TGTGCCAGCAGCGCCGCGACAGGGGGAGGCGAAAAACTGTTTTTT | CASSAATGGGEKLFF | few | TRBD1 | TRBJ1-4 | TRBV9
TGTGCCAGCAGCCCCCAAAAGAGCGACAGGTTTAACACTGAAGCTTTCTTT | CASSPQKSDRFNTEAFF | . | . | TRBJ1-1 | TRBV3-1
TGCGCCAGCAGCCCCACAGGGGACAGCAGCTACGAGCAGTACTTC | CASSPTGDSSYEQYF | many | TRBD1 | TRBJ2-7 | TRBV4-1
TGCGCCAGCAGCCAAGATGAGACCCGAGTCACTGAAGCTTTCTTT | CASSQDETRVTEAFF | . | . | TRBJ1-1 | TRBV4-1
TGTGCCAGTAGTAAACACTTCGAGCAGTACTTC | CASSKHFEQYF | . | . | TRBJ2-7 | TRBV19
TGTGCCAGCAGTTACTCATTGCGGGCTGAGCAGTTCTTC | CASSYSLRAEQFF | . | . | TRBJ2-1 | TRBV6-6
TGTGCCACCAGCCCAGGGAACCCCGGGGAGCTGTTTTTT | CATSPGNPGELFF | . | . | TRBJ2-2 | TRBV15
TGTGCCAGCAGTAGGGACAGTCTAAGCTCCTACAAGCAGTACTTC | CASSRDSLSSYKQYF | . | TRBD1 | TRBJ2-7 | TRBV2